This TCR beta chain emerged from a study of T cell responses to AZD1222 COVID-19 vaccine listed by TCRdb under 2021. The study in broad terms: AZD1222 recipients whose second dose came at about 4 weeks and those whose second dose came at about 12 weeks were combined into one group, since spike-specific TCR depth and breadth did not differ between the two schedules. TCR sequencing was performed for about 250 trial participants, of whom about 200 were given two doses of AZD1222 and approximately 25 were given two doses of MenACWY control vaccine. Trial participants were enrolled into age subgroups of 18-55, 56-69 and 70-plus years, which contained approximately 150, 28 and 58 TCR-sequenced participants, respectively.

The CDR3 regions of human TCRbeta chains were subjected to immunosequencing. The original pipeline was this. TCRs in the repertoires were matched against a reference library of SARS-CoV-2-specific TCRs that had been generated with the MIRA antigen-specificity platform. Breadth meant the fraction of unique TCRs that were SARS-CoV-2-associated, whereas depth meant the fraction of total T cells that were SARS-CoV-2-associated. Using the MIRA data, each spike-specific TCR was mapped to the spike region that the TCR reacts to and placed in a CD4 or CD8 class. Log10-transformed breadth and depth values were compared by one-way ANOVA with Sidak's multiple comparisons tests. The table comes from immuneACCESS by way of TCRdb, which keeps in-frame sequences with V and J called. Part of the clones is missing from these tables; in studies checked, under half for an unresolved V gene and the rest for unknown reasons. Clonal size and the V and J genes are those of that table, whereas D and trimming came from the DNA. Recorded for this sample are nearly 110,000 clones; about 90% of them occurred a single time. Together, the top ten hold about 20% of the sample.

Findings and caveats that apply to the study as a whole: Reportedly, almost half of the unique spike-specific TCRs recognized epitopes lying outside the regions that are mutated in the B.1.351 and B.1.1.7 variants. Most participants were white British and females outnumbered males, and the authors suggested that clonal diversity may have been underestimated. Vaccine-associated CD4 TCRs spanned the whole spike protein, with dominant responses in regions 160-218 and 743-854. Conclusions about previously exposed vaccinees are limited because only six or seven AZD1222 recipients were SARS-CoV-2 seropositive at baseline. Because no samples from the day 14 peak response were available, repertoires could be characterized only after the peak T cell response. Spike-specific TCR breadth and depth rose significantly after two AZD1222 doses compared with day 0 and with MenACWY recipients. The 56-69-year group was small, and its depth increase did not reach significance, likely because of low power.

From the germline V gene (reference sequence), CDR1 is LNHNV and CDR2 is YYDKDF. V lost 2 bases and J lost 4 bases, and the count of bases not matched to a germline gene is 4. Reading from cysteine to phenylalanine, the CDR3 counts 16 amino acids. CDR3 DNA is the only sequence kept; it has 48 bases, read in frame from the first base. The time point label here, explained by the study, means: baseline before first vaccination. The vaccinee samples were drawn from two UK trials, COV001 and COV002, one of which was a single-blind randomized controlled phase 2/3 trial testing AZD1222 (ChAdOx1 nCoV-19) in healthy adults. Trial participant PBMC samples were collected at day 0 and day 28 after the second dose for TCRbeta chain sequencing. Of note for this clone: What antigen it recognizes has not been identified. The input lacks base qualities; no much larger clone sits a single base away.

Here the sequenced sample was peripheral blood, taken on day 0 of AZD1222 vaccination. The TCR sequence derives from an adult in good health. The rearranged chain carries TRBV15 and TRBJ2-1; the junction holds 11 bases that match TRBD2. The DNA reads TGTGCCACCAGCAGAACCGGGACTAGCGGATACAATGAGCAGTTCTTC. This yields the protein CATSRTGTSGYNEQFF.